This T cell receptor beta chain was obtained from a study of patients and donors after allogeneic stem cell transplantation (TCRdb year 2020). This clonotype has at least ten counts. There is no known antigen for this receptor. No much larger clone exists at a distance of one base, and base qualities are not known. Libraries were built with RT-PCR. TCRdb shows the sequencer as NextSeq 550. The public reads were quality trimmed at Q25 with fastp and then assembled into clones with MiXCR by TCRdb, keeping productive beta chains. CDR3 protein duplicates are merged, each entry listing the most common genes and DNA. Recorded for this sample are over 150,000 distinct CDR3 sequences; 40% to 45% of them occurred a single time. The ten top clones hold about 30% of the sample. Trimming accounts for 0 bases at V and 0 bases at J, while the number of junction bases matched to no gene is 11. The cysteine opens and the phenylalanine closes a CDR3 of 20 amino acids. Left in the record is the CDR3 DNA by itself, 60 bases read in frame from the first base. The germline V gene specifies MNHEY as CDR1 and SVGEGT as CDR2.

The V and J genes are TRBV6-2 or TRBV6-3 and TRBJ1-5; 10 bases in the middle match TRBD1. This clonotype was obtained from a human donor who was either an allogeneic HSCT recipient or a stem cell or donor lymphocyte infusion donor (not recorded which). It is not recorded whose cells these are; they may come from a transplant donor. The sample consisted of blood, either unsorted or a sorted T cell fraction (not recorded which). At the DNA level, the sequence is TGTGCCAGCAGTTACTCTGGGACAGGGGTTTTTCCAGCTAGCAATCAGCCCCAGCATTTT. It translates as CASSYSGTGVFPASNQPQHF.